The clone carrying this TCR beta chain has just one count. What it binds is not known. These data originate in a study of siplizumab effects on memory and regulatory T cells. Study results and caveats: Left unconfirmed was the suppressive function of proliferating Tregs from siplizumab cultures. Naive T cells, seemingly more diverse than memory cells, seemed major alloresponse contributors.

Sequenced by immunoSEQ multiplex PCR; TCRdb stores in-frame clones only, minus some. The sample carries about 120,000 clones, just over 90% recorded once. From germline, CDR1 is MNHNS and CDR2 SASEGT. The V and J ends lost 1 base and 8 bases respectively, with 11 bases between them. The CDR3 contains 13 residues. Sequenced: non-Treg CD4+ T cells sorted from blood. The chain has TRBV6-1 and TRBJ1-2, with D unclear. The clonotype originates from a human donor in good health. As DNA, the CDR3 is TGTGCCAGCAGTGAAGGTATGGGAGGGGGCTACACCTTC. This gives the protein CASSEGMGGGYTF.